The subject of this entry is one TCR beta chain. Antigen: not known. The V gene end was trimmed by 4 bases and the J gene end by 4 bases; junction bases not matched to a gene: 7. CDR1 and CDR2 (germline): LGHNA, YNFKEQ. This CDR3 region has 14 residues. This sample is part of a study of graft-versus-host responses after intestinal transplantation. Broader study findings: Within the allografts of patients who had graft-donor T cell macrochimerism, graft-versus-host to host-versus-graft clonal ratios were high.

Produced via immunoSEQ multiplex PCR; TCRdb's table is partial and in-frame only. The data contain 40,000 to 55,000 clones, roughly nine tenths of them seen just once; the ten biggest clones take up under 0.65%. This TCR was sampled from a human donor who was the organ donor for an intestinal transplant. Sequenced material: unstimulated CD4+ T cells sorted from spleen or lymph node cells, taken before transplant. The J gene is TRBJ2-7, the V gene TRBV4-2, with TRBD1 matching 7 bases. CDR3 protein: CASSPRDSTYEQYF. The CDR3 region has the DNA TGTGCCAGCAGCCCCCGGGACAGTACGTACGAGCAGTACTTC.